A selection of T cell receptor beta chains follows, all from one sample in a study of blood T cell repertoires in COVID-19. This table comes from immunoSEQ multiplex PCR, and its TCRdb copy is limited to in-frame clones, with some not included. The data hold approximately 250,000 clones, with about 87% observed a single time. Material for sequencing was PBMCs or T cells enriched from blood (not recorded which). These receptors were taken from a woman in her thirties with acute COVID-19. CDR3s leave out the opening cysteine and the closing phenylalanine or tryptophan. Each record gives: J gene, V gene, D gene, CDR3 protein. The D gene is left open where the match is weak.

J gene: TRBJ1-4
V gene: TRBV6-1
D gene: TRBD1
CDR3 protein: ASSESTGGNEKLF

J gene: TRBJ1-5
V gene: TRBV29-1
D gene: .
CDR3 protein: SVLLAVDQPQH

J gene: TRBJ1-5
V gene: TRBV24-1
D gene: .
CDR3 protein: ATSEGGSNQPQH

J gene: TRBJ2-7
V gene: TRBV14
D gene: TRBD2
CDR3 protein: ASSLPGLAQNEQY

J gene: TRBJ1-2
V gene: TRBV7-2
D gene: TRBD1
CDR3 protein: ASSLWGTGNYGYT

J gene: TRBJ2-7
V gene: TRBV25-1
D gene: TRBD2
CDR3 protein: ASSEGTSGSLIYEQY

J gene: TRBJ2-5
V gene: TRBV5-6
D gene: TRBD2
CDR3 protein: ASSPNPSGAGGWETQY

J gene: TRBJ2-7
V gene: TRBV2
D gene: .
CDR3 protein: ASRQNYEQY

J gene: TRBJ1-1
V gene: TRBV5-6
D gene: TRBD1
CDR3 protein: ASSLGQGLGAF

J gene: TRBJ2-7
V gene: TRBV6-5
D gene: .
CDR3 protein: ASSYSTEYTLEQY